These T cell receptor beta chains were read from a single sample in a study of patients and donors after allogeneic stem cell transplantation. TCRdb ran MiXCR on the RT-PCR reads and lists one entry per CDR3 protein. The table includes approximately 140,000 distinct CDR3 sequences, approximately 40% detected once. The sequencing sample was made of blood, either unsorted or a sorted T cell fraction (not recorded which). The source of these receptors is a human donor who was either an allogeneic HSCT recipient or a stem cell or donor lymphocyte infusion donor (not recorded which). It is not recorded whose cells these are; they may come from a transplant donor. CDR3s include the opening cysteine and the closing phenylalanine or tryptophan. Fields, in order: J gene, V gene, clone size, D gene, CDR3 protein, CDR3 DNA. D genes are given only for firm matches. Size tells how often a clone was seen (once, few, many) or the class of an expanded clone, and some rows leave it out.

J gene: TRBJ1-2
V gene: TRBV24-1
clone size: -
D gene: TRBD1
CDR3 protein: CATSDLTGGNYGYTF
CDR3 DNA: TGTGCCACCAGTGATTTAACAGGGGGAAACTATGGCTACACCTTC

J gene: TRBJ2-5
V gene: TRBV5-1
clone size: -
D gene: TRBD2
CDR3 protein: CASSFQRGEETQYF
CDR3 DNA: TGCGCCAGCAGCTTCCAGCGGGGGGAAGAGACCCAGTACTTC

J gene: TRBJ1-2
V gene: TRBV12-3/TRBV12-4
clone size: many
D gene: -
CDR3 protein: CASSPRDYGYTF
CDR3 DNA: TGTGCCAGCAGCCCAAGGGACTATGGCTACACCTTC

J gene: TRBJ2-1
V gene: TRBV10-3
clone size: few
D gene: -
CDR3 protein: CAISDQMDEQFF
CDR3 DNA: TGTGCCATCAGTGATCAGATGGATGAGCAGTTCTTC

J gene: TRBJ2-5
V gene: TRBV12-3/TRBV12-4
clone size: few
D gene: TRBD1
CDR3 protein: CASRLRGNQETQYF
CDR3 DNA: TGTGCCAGCAGACTCAGGGGGAACCAAGAGACCCAGTACTTC

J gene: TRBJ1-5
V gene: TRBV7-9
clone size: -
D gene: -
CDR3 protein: CASSFEGLSNQPQHF
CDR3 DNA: TGTGCCAGCAGCTTCGAGGGATTGAGCAATCAGCCCCAGCATTTT

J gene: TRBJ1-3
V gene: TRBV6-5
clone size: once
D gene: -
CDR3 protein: CASRRIDMGTSGNTIYF
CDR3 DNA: TGTGCCAGCAGACGAATAGATATGGGGACCTCTGGAAACACCATATATTTT

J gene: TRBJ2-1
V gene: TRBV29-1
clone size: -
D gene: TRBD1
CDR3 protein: CSVPTGDNEQFF
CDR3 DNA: TGCAGCGTTCCGACAGGGGACAATGAGCAGTTCTTC

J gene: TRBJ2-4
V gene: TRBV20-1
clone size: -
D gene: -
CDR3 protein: CSARWGAKNIQYF
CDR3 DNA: TGCAGTGCTAGATGGGGAGCCAAAAACATTCAGTACTTC

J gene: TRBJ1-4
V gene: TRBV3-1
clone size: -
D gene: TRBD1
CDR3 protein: CASSQDRTGPGGEKLFF
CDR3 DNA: TGTGCCAGCAGCCAAGACCGGACAGGGCCCGGAGGTGAAAAACTGTTTTTT

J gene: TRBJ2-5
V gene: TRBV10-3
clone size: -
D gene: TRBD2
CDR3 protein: CAISGTSGAQETQYF
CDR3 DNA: TGTGCCATCAGTGGGACTAGCGGGGCCCAAGAGACCCAGTACTTC

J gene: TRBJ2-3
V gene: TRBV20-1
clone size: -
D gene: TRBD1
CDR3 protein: CSAGGDRMPLTDTQYF
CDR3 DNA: TGCAGTGCTGGCGGGGACAGGATGCCCCTCACAGATACGCAGTATTTT

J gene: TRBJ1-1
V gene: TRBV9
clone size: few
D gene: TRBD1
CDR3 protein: CASSVGPQGAGEAFF
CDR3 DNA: TGTGCCAGCAGCGTAGGGCCGCAGGGGGCCGGTGAAGCTTTCTTT

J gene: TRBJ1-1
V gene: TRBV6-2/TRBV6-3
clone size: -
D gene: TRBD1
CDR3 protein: CASSYTDRGQAFF
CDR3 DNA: TGTGCCAGCAGTTACACGGACAGGGGACAAGCTTTCTTT

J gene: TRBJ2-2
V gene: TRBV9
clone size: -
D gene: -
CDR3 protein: CASSVRKGDPNTGELFF
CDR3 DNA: TGTGCCAGCAGCGTGAGGAAGGGGGATCCGAACACCGGGGAGCTGTTTTTT

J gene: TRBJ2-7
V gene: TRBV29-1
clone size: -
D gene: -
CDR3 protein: CSVIQSSYEQYF
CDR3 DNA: TGCAGCGTTATCCAGAGCTCCTACGAGCAGTACTTC

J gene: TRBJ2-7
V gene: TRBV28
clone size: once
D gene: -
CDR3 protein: CASSSSGSYEQYF
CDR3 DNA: TGTGCCAGCAGTTCATCGGGATCCTACGAGCAGTACTTC

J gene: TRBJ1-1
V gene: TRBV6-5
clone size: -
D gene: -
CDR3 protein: CASTPQRGLNTEAFF
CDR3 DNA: TGTGCCAGCACCCCCCAAAGGGGGTTGAACACTGAAGCTTTCTTT

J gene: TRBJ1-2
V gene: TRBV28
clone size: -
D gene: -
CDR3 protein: CASSGVANYGYTF
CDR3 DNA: TGTGCCAGCTCGGGGGTAGCAAACTATGGCTACACCTTC

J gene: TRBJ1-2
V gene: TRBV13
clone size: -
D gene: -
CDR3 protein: CASSSVGGPYGYTF
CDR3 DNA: TGTGCCAGCAGCAGTGTAGGGGGACCCTATGGCTACACCTTC

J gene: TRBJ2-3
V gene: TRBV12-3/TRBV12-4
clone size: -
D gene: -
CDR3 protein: CASSGTAPRDDTQYF
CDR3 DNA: TGTGCCAGCAGTGGGACGGCTCCTAGGGACGATACGCAGTATTTT

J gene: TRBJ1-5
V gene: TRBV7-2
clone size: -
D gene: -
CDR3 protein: CASSLVSGDQPQHF
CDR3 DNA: TGTGCCAGCAGCTTAGTGTCGGGAGATCAGCCCCAGCATTTT

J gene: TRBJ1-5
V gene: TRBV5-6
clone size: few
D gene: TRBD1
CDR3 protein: CASSLGTGARNQPQHF
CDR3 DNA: TGTGCCAGCAGCTTGGGGACAGGGGCGAGGAATCAGCCCCAGCATTTT

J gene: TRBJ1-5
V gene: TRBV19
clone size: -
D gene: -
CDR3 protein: CASTLGRRNQPQHF
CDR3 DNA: TGTGCCAGTACCCTTGGAAGACGCAATCAGCCCCAGCATTTT